A few counts support the clone carrying this TCR beta chain. Its target is unknown. These data are taken from a study of graft-versus-host responses after intestinal transplantation. Study-wide context: Uniformly, recipients were administered anti-thymocyte globulin induction with subsequent tacrolimus and steroids for around three years.

The CDR3 consists of 13 residues. Germline CDR1 is ENHRY and CDR2 is SYGVKD. The V gene end was trimmed by 10 bases and the J gene end by 5 bases; junction bases not matched to a gene: 9. TCRdb's table, derived via immunoSEQ multiplex PCR, lists solely in-frame clones and lacks some. The sample records about 120,000 clones, roughly 95% being singletons. The TCR originated in a human donor who received an intestinal transplant. The chain is built from TRBV10-3 and TRBJ2-5, with 8 positions matching TRBD1. Sequenced here: unstimulated CD8+ T cells sorted from spleen or lymph node cells, sampled before intestinal transplant. CDR3 sequence (DNA): TGTGCCACCTTGGACAGGGCTTTGGAGACCCAGTACTTC. This translates into CATLDRALETQYF.